This note documents a single T cell receptor (beta chain) sequence. Its antigen is unidentified. V gave up 0 bases and J gave up 1 base; unmatched junction bases: 11. This CDR3 has 19 residues. Germline V gene lookup returns CDR1 SGHDT and CDR2 YYEEEE. The data were taken from a study of cytomegalovirus exposure and HLA in healthy donors. Study conclusions and caveats: The study listed some 160 cytomegalovirus-associated TCR beta chains.

The primer mix had 60 Vbeta and 13 Jbeta primers. In the original processing: It was a later analysis that counted about 80 million unique TCR beta chains, of which some 12 million were shared. Sequencing was performed with immunoSEQ multiplex PCR; in TCRdb, only in-frame clones are kept and a portion is missing. The DNA gave D and trimming, while V, J and clone size come from that table. The data hold 200,000 or so clones, with 82% observed a single time. The material sequenced was PBMCs. V usage is TRBV5-6 and J usage is TRBJ2-3; 10 bases agree with TRBD2. The sequence was collected from a boy younger than 10 in good health and CMV-seronegative. In nucleotides, the CDR3 is TGTGCCAGCAGCTTGGTAGCTAGCGGGGGCCTGATTGGCACAGATACGCAGTATTTT. It encodes CASSLVASGGLIGTDTQYF. The variable domain in full, with the rest retrieved from reference TRBV5-6 and TRBJ2-3, is DAGVTQSPTHLIKTRGQQVTLRCSPKSGHDTVSWYQQALGQGPQFIFQYYEEEERQRGNFPDRFSGHQFPNYSSELNVNALLLGDSALYLCASSLVASGGLIGTDTQYFGPGTRLTVL.